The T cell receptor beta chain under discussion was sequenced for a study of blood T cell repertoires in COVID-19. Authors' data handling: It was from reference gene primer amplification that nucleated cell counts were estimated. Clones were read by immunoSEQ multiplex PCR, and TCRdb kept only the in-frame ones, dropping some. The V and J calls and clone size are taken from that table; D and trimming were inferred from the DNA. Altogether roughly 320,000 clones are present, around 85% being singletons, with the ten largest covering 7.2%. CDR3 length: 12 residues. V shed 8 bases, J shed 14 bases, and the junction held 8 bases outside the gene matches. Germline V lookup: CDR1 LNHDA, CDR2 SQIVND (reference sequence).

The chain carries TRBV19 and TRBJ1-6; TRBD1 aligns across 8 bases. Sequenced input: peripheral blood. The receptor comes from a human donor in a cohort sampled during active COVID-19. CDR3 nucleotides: TGTGCCAGTGGACAGGGCTTATCGTCCCTCCACTTT. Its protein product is CASGQGLSSLHF.